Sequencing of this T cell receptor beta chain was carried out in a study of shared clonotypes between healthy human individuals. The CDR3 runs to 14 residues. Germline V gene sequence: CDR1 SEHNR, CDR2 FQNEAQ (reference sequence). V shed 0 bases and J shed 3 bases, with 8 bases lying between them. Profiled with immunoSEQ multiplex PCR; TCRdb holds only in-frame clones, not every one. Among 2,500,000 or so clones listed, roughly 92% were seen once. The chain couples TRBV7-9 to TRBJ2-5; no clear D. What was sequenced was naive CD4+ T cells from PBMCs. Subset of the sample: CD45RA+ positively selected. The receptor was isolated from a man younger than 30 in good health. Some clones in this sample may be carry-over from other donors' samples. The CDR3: CASSLASREETQYF. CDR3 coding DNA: TGTGCCAGCAGCTTAGCGAGTAGGGAAGAGACCCAGTACTTC.